The 3 T cell receptor beta chains presented below share a single source sample, sequenced in a study of cytomegalovirus exposure and HLA in healthy donors. Researchers ran the PCR with 60 Vbeta and 13 Jbeta primers. Here immunoSEQ multiplex PCR was the method, and the copy in TCRdb shows in-frame clones only, minus some. The data hold approximately 93,000 clones, with around three quarters observed a single time. The sample taken for sequencing was PBMCs. These receptors were taken from a male donor in good health and CMV-seropositive.

This chain joins TRBV6-5 and TRBJ1-1; a possible D gene is TRBD1 (6 bases). Per germline, CDR1 MNHEY and CDR2 SVGAGI. The CDR3 spans 15 residues. Trimming removed 2 bases at V and 1 base at J, with 11 bases between. The CDR3 spells CASSYEGRGNTEAFF. Written as DNA, the CDR3 is TGTGCCAGCAGTTACGAGGGCAGGGGGAACACTGAAGCTTTCTTT.

This chain uses TRBV16 with TRBJ1-1; no definite D call. The V end lost 3 bases, the J end lost 1 base, and 3 bases lay between the germline ends. The CDR3 is 12 amino acids. Germline V gives CDR1 KGHSY, CDR2 FQNENV. CDR3 protein: CASSHGNTEAFF. In nucleotides, the CDR3 is TGTGCCAGCAGCCACGGGAACACTGAAGCTTTCTTT.

The chain couples TRBV19 to TRBJ2-3; tentative D call: TRBD2 (6 bases). The V end was cut by 11 bases, the J end by 0 bases, with 15 bases between. Germline V gene lookup returns CDR1 LNHDA and CDR2 SQIVND (reference sequence). This CDR3 is built from 14 residues. CDR3 DNA sequence: TGTGCCGCCCGCGGGGCGGTTAGCACAGATACGCAGTATTTT. As protein: CAARGAVSTDTQYF.